These 10 T cell receptor beta chains were sequenced from one sample in a study of cytomegalovirus exposure and HLA in healthy donors. Assay: immunoSEQ multiplex PCR; the TCRdb copy retains only in-frame clones and omits some. Here the sample spans approximately 300,000 clones, roughly 89% being singletons. Sequenced material: PBMCs. Receptors were obtained from a woman between 18 and 29 years old in good health and CMV-seronegative.

The chain has TRBV4-1 and TRBJ2-1; TRBD2 is a possible D gene (6 bases). Germline CDR1 is MGHRA and CDR2 is YSYEKL. V was trimmed by 1 base and J by 3 bases, leaving 13 bases between them. The CDR3 extends over 16 amino acids. The CDR3 DNA is TGCGCCAGCAGCCAAGTTGGTAGCGGCAACTACAATGAGCAGTTCTTC. Its protein is CASSQVGSGNYNEQFF.

The V call is TRBV29-1, the J call TRBJ2-1; 7 bases fit TRBD2. This CDR3 region has 17 residues. Per the germline V gene, CDR1 is SQVTM and CDR2 is ANQGSEA. Trimming at V came to 2 bases and at J to 0 bases, leaving 10 bases not matched to a gene. DNA for the CDR3: TGCAGCGTTGAACTTACTAGCGCCAAGAGCTCCTACAATGAGCAGTTCTTC. Amino acid sequence: CSVELTSAKSSYNEQFF.

The chain carries TRBV27 and TRBJ1-5; maybe TRBD1 (5 bases). This CDR3 has 14 residues. Germline CDR1 MNHEY, CDR2 SMNVEV (reference sequence). Trimming left V 6 bases short and J 7 bases short, with 16 bases between. The CDR3 loop is CASSRRGDYQPQHF. CDR3 DNA sequence: TGTGCCAGCAGCCGCCGGGGGGATTACCAGCCCCAGCATTTT.

The CDR3 nucleotides read TGTGCCAGCCCCCACCCTCGGGGATCCTACAATGAGCAGTTCTTC. It is translated as CASPHPRGSYNEQFF. The V call is TRBV27, the J call TRBJ2-1; D possibly corresponds to TRBD2 (5 bases). The CDR3 is 15 amino acids. Per germline, CDR1 MNHEY and CDR2 SMNVEV (reference sequence). V lost 8 bases and J lost 1, with 15 bases in between.

The chain is built from TRBV4-1 and TRBJ1-2, with 12 bases identical to TRBD1. The CDR3 is 18 residues long. The V gene's germline CDR1 is MGHRA and CDR2 YSYEKL. V lost 1 base to trimming and J lost 8 bases; unmatched junction nucleotides: 14. This chain's CDR3 is CASSQGPTTGTGGRGYTF. Written as DNA, the CDR3 is TGCGCCAGCAGCCAAGGGCCGACCACCGGGACAGGGGGCAGGGGCTACACCTTC.

This sequence joins TRBV7-3 and TRBJ2-7, with TRBD2 matching over 8 bases. The J segment lost 2 bases and the V segment lost 5 bases, leaving 5 bases of the junction unmatched. The CDR3 extends over 14 amino acids. Germline V gives CDR1 SGHTA, CDR2 FQGTGA. The chain's CDR3 is CASSPRSGTYEQYF. CDR3 DNA: TGTGCCAGCAGCCCCCGTAGCGGGACCTACGAGCAGTACTTC.

The chain has TRBV11-1 and TRBJ1-2, with D unresolved. Between the trimmed V and J ends, which lost 5 bases and 3 bases, there was a span of 13 bases. This CDR3 is 14 amino acids long. Per germline, CDR1 SGHAT and CDR2 FQDESV (reference sequence). The CDR3: CASSLSQNYYGYTF. The CDR3 region has the DNA TGTGCCAGCAGCCTATCGCAAAATTACTATGGCTACACCTTC.

This chain connects TRBV13 to TRBJ2-3, with 10 bases lining up with TRBD2. Germline CDR1 and CDR2: PRHDT and FYEKMQ (reference sequence). The CDR3 covers 16 residues. Germline trimming cut 3 bases from V and 5 bases from J; bases unmatched to any gene: 8. This chain's CDR3 is CASSFALAGDQDTQYF. The CDR3 DNA sequence: TGTGCCAGCAGCTTTGCGCTAGCGGGAGACCAAGATACGCAGTATTTT. Supplemented by reference TRBV13 and TRBJ2-3, the full variable domain reads AAGVIQSPRHLIKEKRETATLKCYPIPRHDTVYWYQQGPGQDPQFLISFYEKMQSDKGSIPDRFSAQQFSDYHSELNMSSLELGDSALYFCASSFALAGDQDTQYFGPGTRLTVL.

This rearrangement joins TRBV27 to TRBJ1-2, with 9 bases aligning to TRBD1. This CDR3 is built from 16 residues. The J segment lost 6 bases and the V segment lost 6 bases, leaving 14 bases of the junction unmatched. CDR1 MNHEY and CDR2 SMNVEV come from the germline V gene (reference sequence). Written as DNA, the CDR3 is TGTGCCAGCAGCTCCTCCCCCGGGACAGGGTTCCATGGCTACACCTTC. Encoded protein: CASSSSPGTGFHGYTF.

The V gene is TRBV7-2, the J gene TRBJ1-4, with 11 bases fitting TRBD1. J gave up 8 bases and V 5 bases, and 4 bases lay outside the gene matches. The CDR3 length is 14 residues. CDR1 SGHTA and CDR2 FQGNSA come from the germline V gene. The CDR3 coding sequence is TGTGCCAGCAGCCGGGACAGGGGGAGCGAAAAACTGTTTTTT. The encoded protein is CASSRDRGSEKLFF. Combining the CDR3 with reference TRBV7-2 and TRBJ1-4 gives the whole variable domain GAGVSQSPSNKVTEKGKDVELRCDPISGHTALYWYRQSLGQGLEFLIYFQGNSAPDKSGLPSDRFSAERTGGSVSTLTIQRTQQEDSAVYLCASSRDRGSEKLFFGSGTQLSVL.